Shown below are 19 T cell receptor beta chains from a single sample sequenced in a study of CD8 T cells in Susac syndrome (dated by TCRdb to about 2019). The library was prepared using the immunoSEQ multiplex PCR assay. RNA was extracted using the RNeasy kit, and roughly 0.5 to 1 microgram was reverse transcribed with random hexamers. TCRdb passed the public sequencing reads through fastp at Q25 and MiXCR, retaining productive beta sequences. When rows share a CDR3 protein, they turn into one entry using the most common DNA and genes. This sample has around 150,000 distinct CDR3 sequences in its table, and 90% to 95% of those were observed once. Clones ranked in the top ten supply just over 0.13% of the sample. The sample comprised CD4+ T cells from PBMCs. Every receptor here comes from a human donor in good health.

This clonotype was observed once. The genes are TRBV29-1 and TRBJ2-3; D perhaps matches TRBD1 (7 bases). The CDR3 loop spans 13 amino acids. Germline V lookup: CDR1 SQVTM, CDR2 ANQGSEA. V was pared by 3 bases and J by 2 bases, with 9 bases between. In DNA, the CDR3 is TGCAGCGTTGACAGGGGGGCCACAGATACGCAGTATTTT. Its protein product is CSVDRGATDTQYF.

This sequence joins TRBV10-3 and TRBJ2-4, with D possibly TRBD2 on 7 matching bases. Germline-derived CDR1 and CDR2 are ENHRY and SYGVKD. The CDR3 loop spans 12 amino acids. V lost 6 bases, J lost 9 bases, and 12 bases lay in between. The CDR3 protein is CAISAGEGIQYF. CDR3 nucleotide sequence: TGTGCCATCAGCGCAGGGGAGGGCATTCAGTACTTC.

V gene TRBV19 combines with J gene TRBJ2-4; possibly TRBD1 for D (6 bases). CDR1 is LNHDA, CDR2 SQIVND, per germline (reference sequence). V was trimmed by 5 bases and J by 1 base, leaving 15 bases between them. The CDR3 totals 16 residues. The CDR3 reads CASSLRTVGAKNIQYF. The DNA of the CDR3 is TGTGCCAGTAGTCTAAGGACAGTAGGGGCCAAAAACATTCAGTACTTC.

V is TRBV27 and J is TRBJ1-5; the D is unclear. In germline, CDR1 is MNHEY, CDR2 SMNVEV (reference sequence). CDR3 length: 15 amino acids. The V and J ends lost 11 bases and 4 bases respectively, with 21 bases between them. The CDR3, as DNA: TGTGCCGGTAGAGGGTTCCGGAAGGGTAATCAGCCCCAGCATTTT. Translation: CAGRGFRKGNQPQHF.

Here the CDR3 reads CASRGQPQETQYF. The CDR3 DNA reads as TGTGCCAGCAGGGGACAGCCGCAAGAGACCCAGTACTTC. The rearrangement joins TRBV12-3 or TRBV12-4 to TRBJ2-5; 7 bases match TRBD1. CDR3 length: 13 amino acids. The V segment lost 6 bases and the J segment 2 bases; nucleotides outside the gene matches: 3.

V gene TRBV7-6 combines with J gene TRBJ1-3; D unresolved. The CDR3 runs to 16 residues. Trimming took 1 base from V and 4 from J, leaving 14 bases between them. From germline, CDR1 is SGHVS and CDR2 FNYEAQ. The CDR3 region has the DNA TGTGCCAGCAGCTTAGGAGGGCAGGTAGCAGGAAACACCATATATTTT. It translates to CASSLGGQVAGNTIYF.

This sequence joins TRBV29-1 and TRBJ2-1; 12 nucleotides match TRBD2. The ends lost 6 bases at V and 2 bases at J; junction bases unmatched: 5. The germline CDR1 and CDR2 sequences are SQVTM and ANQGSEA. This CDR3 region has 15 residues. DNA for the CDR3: TGCAGCGTCGCTACTAGCGGGGGGACCTACAATGAGCAGTTCTTC. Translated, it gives CSVATSGGTYNEQFF.

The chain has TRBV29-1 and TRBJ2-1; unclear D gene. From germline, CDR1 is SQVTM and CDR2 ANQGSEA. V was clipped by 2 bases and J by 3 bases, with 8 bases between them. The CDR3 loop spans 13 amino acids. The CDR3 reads CSVESSVYNEQFF. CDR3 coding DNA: TGCAGCGTTGAATCCTCGGTCTACAATGAGCAGTTCTTC.

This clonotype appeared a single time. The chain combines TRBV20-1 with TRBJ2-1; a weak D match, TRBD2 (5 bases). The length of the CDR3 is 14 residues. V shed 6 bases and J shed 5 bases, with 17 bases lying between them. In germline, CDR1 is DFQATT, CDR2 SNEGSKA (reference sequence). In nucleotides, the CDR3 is TGCAGTGCGCCTAGGCCGGGGTCAGACAATGAGCAGTTCTTC. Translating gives CSAPRPGSDNEQFF.

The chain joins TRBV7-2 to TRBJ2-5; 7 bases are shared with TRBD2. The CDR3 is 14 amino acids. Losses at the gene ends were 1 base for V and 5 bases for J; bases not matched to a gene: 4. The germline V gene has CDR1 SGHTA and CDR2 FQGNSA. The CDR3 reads CASSLGLATETQYF. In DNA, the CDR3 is TGTGCCAGCAGCTTAGGACTAGCAACGGAGACCCAGTACTTC.

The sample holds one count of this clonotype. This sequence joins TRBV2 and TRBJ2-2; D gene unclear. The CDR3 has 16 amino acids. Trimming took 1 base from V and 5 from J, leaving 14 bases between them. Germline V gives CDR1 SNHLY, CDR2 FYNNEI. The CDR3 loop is CASSEEVSYPTGELFF. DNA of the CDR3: TGTGCCAGCAGTGAAGAGGTCAGCTACCCTACCGGGGAGCTGTTTTTT.

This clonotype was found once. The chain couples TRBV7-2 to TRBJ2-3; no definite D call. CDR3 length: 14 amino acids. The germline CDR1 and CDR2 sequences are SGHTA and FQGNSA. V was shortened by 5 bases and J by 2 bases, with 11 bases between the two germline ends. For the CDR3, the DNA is TGTGCCAGCAGCAATCGAGGTTACACAGATACGCAGTATTTT. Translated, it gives CASSNRGYTDTQYF.

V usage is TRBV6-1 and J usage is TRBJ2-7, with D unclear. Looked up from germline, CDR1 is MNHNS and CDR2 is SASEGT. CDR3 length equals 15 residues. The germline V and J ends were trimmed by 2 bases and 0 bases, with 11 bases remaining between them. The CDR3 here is CASSEIPLTSYEQYF. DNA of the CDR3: TGTGCCAGCAGTGAAATCCCACTCACCTCCTACGAGCAGTACTTC.

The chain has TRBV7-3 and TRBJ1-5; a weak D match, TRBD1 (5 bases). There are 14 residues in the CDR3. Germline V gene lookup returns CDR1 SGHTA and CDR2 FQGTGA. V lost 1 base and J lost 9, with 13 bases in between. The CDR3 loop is CASSLMGGDGPQHF. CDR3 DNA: TGTGCCAGCAGCTTAATGGGGGGTGATGGGCCCCAGCATTTT.

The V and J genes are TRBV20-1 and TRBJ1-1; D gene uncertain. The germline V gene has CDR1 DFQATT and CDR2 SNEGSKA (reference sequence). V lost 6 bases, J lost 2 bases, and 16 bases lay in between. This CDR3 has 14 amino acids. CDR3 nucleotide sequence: TGCAGTGCCACTTTCGTGGGTTTAAACACTGAAGCTTTCTTT. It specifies CSATFVGLNTEAFF.

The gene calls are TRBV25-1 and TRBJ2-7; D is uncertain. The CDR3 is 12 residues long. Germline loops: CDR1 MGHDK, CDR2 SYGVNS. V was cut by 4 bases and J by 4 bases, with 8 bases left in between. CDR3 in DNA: TGTGCCAGCAGTGTCGCCGGTTACGAGCAGTACTTC. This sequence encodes CASSVAGYEQYF.

CDR3 amino acids: CASSFDGFGEQYF. CDR3 coding DNA: TGTGCCAGCAGCTTCGATGGATTTGGGGAGCAGTACTTC. The genes are TRBV7-3 and TRBJ2-7; no definite D call. CDR3 length: 13 residues. The V end was cut by 3 bases, the J end by 7 bases, with 13 bases between. Germline values: CDR1 SGHTA, CDR2 FQGTGA.

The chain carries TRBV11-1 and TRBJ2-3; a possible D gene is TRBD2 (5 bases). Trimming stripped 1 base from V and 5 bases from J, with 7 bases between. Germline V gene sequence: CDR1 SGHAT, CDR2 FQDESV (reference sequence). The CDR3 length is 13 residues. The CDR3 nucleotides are TGTGCCAGCAGCTTAGGTAGCGAAGATACGCAGTATTTT. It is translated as CASSLGSEDTQYF.

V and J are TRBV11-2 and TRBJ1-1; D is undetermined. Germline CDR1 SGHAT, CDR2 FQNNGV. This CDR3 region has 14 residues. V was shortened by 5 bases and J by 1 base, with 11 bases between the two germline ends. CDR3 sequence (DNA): TGTGCCAGCAGCCCCGGCGGGTGGAACACTGAAGCTTTCTTT. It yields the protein CASSPGGWNTEAFF.